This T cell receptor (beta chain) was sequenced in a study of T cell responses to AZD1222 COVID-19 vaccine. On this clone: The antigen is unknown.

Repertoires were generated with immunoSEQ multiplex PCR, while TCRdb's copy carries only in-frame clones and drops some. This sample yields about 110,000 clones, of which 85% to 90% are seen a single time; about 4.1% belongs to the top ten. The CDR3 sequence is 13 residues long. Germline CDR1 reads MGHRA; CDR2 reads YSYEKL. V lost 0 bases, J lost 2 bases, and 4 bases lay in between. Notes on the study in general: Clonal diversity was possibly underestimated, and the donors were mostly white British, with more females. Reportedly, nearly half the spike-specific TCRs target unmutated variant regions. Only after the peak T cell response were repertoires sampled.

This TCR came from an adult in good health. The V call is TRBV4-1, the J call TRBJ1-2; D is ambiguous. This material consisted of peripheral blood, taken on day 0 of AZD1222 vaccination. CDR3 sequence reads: CASSQDPNYGYTF. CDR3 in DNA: TGCGCCAGCAGCCAAGATCCGAACTATGGCTACACCTTC.